These 27 T cell receptor beta chains came from one sample sequenced in a study of cytomegalovirus exposure and HLA in healthy donors. Primers for the PCR totalled 60 Vbeta and 13 Jbeta. Sequencing was performed with immunoSEQ multiplex PCR; in TCRdb, only in-frame clones are kept and a portion is missing. The data hold 160,000 or so clones, with roughly 80% observed a single time. What was sequenced was PBMCs. These receptors were collected from a woman in her 50s in good health and CMV-seronegative.

This chain uses TRBV6-6 with TRBJ2-2; D is unresolved. This CDR3 region has 13 residues. Germline CDR1 MNHNY, CDR2 SVGAGI (reference sequence). Trimming removed 0 bases from V and 4 bases from J, with 3 bases in between. The CDR3 loop is CASSYSSTGELFF. DNA of the CDR3: TGTGCCAGCAGTTACTCCAGCACCGGGGAGCTGTTTTTT.

The chain uses TRBV27 and TRBJ2-3, with a weak D call TRBD1 (5 bases). CDR1 and CDR2 from the germline V gene are MNHEY and SMNVEV (reference sequence). V lost 6 bases and J lost 2, with 12 bases in between. This CDR3 comprises 14 residues. The CDR3 DNA reads as TGTGCCAGCAGGGGGTGGGGCTTCACAGATACGCAGTATTTT. Its protein is CASRGWGFTDTQYF.

The rearrangement joins TRBV28 to TRBJ1-5; the match to TRBD1 covers 8 bases. In germline, CDR1 is MDHEN, CDR2 SYDVKM. This CDR3 comprises 15 residues. The V segment lost 5 bases and the J segment 4 bases; nucleotides outside the gene matches: 7. CDR3: CASSPLRQGNQPQHF. CDR3 in DNA: TGTGCCAGCAGTCCGCTTCGACAGGGGAATCAGCCCCAGCATTTT.

This clone showed up just a few times. The V and J genes are TRBV4-1 and TRBJ1-1; perhaps TRBD1 as D (5 bases). Germline CDR1 and CDR2: MGHRA and YSYEKL. The CDR3 is 14 residues long. V was clipped by 6 bases and J by 1 base, with 12 bases between them. The CDR3 nucleotides are TGCGCCAGCAGAAAGCCCGGGGGGAACACTGAAGCTTTCTTT. Translated: CASRKPGGNTEAFF.

This clone was seen more than once but under ten times. The chain combines TRBV6-1 with TRBJ1-4; D is undetermined. Germline loops: CDR1 MNHNS, CDR2 SASEGT. The CDR3 contains 14 residues. The ends were cut back, 5 bases at V and 4 bases at J, with 11 bases in the middle. CDR3 DNA: TGTGCCAGCAGTTTTTATTTTTTTAATGAAAAACTGTTTTTT. It yields the protein CASSFYFFNEKLFF.

This rearrangement joins TRBV4-3 to TRBJ2-3; TRBD2 is a possible D gene (6 bases). Germline V gives CDR1 LGHNA, CDR2 YSLEER. This CDR3 region has 17 residues. Trimming stripped 0 bases from V and 6 bases from J, with 19 bases between. The CDR3, as DNA: TGCGCCAGCAGCCAAGATCTTGGGGCAGGCCGGGGGGATACGCAGTATTTT. It is translated as CASSQDLGAGRGDTQYF.

In its sample, this clone was seen a few times. The chain links TRBV4-2 to TRBJ2-5, with 7 bases lining up with TRBD1. V gave up 0 bases and J gave up 2 bases; unmatched junction bases: 9. This CDR3 region has 17 residues. Germline V gene sequence: CDR1 LGHNA, CDR2 YNFKEQ. The CDR3 loop is CASSQEPSGQRQETQYF. In nucleotides, the CDR3 is TGTGCCAGCAGCCAAGAGCCCTCGGGACAGAGACAAGAGACCCAGTACTTC.

V usage is TRBV5-1 and J usage is TRBJ2-3; 9 bases fit TRBD1. This CDR3 has 16 residues. V trimming: 7 bases; J trimming: 1 base; junction bases outside the gene matches: 10. Germline loops: CDR1 SGHRS, CDR2 YFSETQ. Here the CDR3 reads CASRRTDRGGTDTQYF. The CDR3, as DNA: TGCGCCAGCCGTAGAACCGACAGGGGGGGCACAGATACGCAGTATTTT.

The chain combines TRBV9 with TRBJ1-6; the D gene is possibly TRBD1 (5 bases). The CDR3 runs 11 residues. CDR1 is SGDLS and CDR2 is YYNGEE in the germline V gene. The V end was cut by 0 bases, the J end by 16 bases, with 8 bases between. CDR3 sequence reads: CASSVEGELHF. CDR3 DNA sequence: TGTGCCAGCAGCGTAGAAGGGGAACTCCACTTT.

The genes are TRBV11-2 and TRBJ1-1; D is perhaps TRBD1 (6 bases). V dropped 5 bases and J dropped 1 base, with 11 bases sitting between them. There are 14 residues in the CDR3. The germline CDR1 and CDR2 sequences are SGHAT and FQNNGV. CDR3: CASSPTGPNTEAFF. CDR3 DNA sequence: TGTGCCAGCAGCCCGACAGGCCCGAACACTGAAGCTTTCTTT.

The gene calls are TRBV19 and TRBJ1-1; maybe TRBD1 (6 bases). The CDR3 sequence is 13 residues long. Per the germline V gene, CDR1 is LNHDA and CDR2 is SQIVND (reference sequence). Trimming pared 7 bases from V and 5 bases from J, leaving 14 bases between. CDR3 bases: TGTGCCAGTACTCCAGGGGTTTGGACTGAAGCTTTCTTT. Protein: CASTPGVWTEAFF.

The chain couples TRBV7-2 to TRBJ1-6, with unresolved D. With 0 bases removed from V and 7 bases from J, the gap between germline ends came to 7 bases. CDR1 and CDR2 from the germline V gene are SGHTA and FQGNSA. CDR3 length equals 14 residues. Here the CDR3 DNA reads TGTGCCAGCAGCTTAGCGCGCGAGAATTCACCCCTCCACTTT. It specifies CASSLARENSPLHF.

The chain recombines TRBV5-8 with TRBJ1-2; a weak D match, TRBD1 (6 bases). This CDR3 has 14 residues. V was trimmed by 2 bases and J by 8 bases, leaving 16 bases between them. CDR1 is SGHTS, CDR2 YDEGEE, per germline. The CDR3 DNA reads TGTGCCAGCAGCTTAGGACAGATTCGAGAAGGCTACACCTTC. Protein product: CASSLGQIREGYTF.

The J gene is TRBJ2-6, the V gene TRBV28; possibly TRBD2 for D (6 bases). The CDR3 runs 18 residues. CDR1 and CDR2 (germline): MDHEN, SYDVKM. Trimming removed 6 bases at V and 0 bases at J, with 18 bases between. CDR3 region: CASRVGRRKSSGANVLTF. The CDR3 DNA reads TGTGCCAGCAGGGTAGGGAGGCGGAAGAGCTCTGGGGCCAACGTCCTGACTTTC.

The genes are TRBV6-5 and TRBJ1-2, with TRBD1 matching 7 bases. The germline gives CDR1 MNHEY, CDR2 SVGAGI. This CDR3 contains 12 residues. The V segment lost 5 bases and the J segment 8 bases; nucleotides outside the gene matches: 5. The CDR3 DNA reads as TGTGCCAGCAGTGAGGGGGCTGTGGGCTACACCTTC. Its protein product is CASSEGAVGYTF.

This clone has a handful of counts. This chain connects TRBV10-3 to TRBJ2-3; TRBD2 is a possible D gene (6 bases). In germline, CDR1 is ENHRY, CDR2 SYGVKD. This CDR3 has 16 residues. The germline V and J ends were trimmed by 10 bases and 0 bases, with 20 bases remaining between them. The DNA of the CDR3 is TGTGCCACCTCGACTAGTTGGGGCCAGAGCACAGATACGCAGTATTTT. This gives the protein CATSTSWGQSTDTQYF.

The rearrangement joins TRBV7-9 to TRBJ2-7; D possibly corresponds to TRBD1 (6 bases). The CDR3 loop spans 14 amino acids. V was clipped by 5 bases and J by 0 bases, with 11 bases between them. Germline CDR1 and CDR2: SEHNR and FQNEAQ (reference sequence). In DNA, the CDR3 is TGTGCCAGCAGCCCGACACAGGGCTCCTACGAGCAGTACTTC. Protein sequence: CASSPTQGSYEQYF.

A remark on this clone: The junction differs from germline at one of its ends, possibly a read error. The chain links TRBV9 to TRBJ2-1; 9 positions agree with TRBD2. Germline V gene lookup returns CDR1 SGDLS and CDR2 YYNGEE. This CDR3 region has 16 residues. CDR3 coding DNA: TGTGCCAGCACCGTAGCGGGGGATAGCTCCTACAATGAGCAGTTCTTC. Its protein is CASTVAGDSSYNEQFF.

V is TRBV25-1 and J is TRBJ2-3; 12 bases are shared with TRBD2. CDR1 and CDR2 from the germline V gene are MGHDK and SYGVNS. The CDR3 runs 16 residues. J was trimmed by 6 bases and V by 2 bases; bases with no gene match: 6. The CDR3 coding sequence is TGTGCCAGCAGTGAACGGCTAGCGGGGGGGCACGATACGCAGTATTTT. It specifies CASSERLAGGHDTQYF. Complete variable domain (other parts from reference TRBV25-1 and TRBJ2-3): EADIYQTPRYLVIGTGKKITLECSQTMGHDKMYWYQQDPGMELHLIHYSYGVNSTEKGDLSSESTVSRIRTEHFPLTLESARPSHTSQYLCASSERLAGGHDTQYFGPGTRLTVL.

The J gene is TRBJ1-2, the V gene TRBV25-1; D is unresolved. The CDR3 spans 14 residues. V was shortened by 5 bases and J by 3 bases, with 13 bases between the two germline ends. From germline, CDR1 is MGHDK and CDR2 SYGVNS. The CDR3: CASSPRGDYYGYTF. The CDR3 nucleotides are TGTGCCAGCAGTCCCCGGGGTGACTACTATGGCTACACCTTC.

J is TRBJ1-4 and V is TRBV29-1, with 10 bases lining up with TRBD1. This CDR3 region has 13 residues. The junction had 4 bases not matched to a gene; V was cut back by 4 bases and J by 8 bases. Germline V gene data show CDR1 as SQVTM and CDR2 as ANQGSEA. The CDR3 sequence: CSVGQGALEKLFF. DNA of the CDR3: TGCAGCGTTGGACAGGGGGCTTTGGAAAAACTGTTTTTT.

The chain carries TRBV6-4 and TRBJ1-6; 7 bases match TRBD1. This CDR3 has 14 amino acids. Germline assignment: CDR1 MRHNA and CDR2 SNTAGT. The V gene end was trimmed by 3 bases and the J gene end by 8 bases; junction bases not matched to a gene: 4. The CDR3 here is CASSEKGAHSPLHF. Here the CDR3 DNA reads TGTGCCAGCAGTGAGAAGGGGGCGCATTCACCCCTCCACTTT.

The V and J genes are TRBV5-1 and TRBJ2-3; 9 positions agree with TRBD1. The V and J ends lost 3 bases and 6 bases, in that order; junction bases with no gene match: 8. The germline CDR1 and CDR2 sequences are SGHRS and YFSETQ. CDR3 length: 15 amino acids. CDR3 bases: TGCGCCAGCAGCTCAAGGGACAGGGATGTGGATACGCAGTATTTT. As protein: CASSSRDRDVDTQYF.

The genes are TRBV5-5 and TRBJ1-3; D remains ambiguous. CDR3 length: 16 amino acids. Germline V gene data show CDR1 as SGHKS and CDR2 as YYEKEE (reference sequence). V shed 0 bases and J shed 0 bases, with 10 bases lying between them. In nucleotides, the CDR3 is TGTGCCAGCAGCTTGGCCGTGGGCAGCTCTGGAAACACCATATATTTT. Amino acid sequence: CASSLAVGSSGNTIYF. Filled out from reference TRBV5-5 and TRBJ1-3, the complete variable domain reads DAGVTQSPTHLIKTRGQQVTLRCSPISGHKSVSWYQQVLGQGPQFIFQYYEKEERGRGNFPDRFSARQFPNYSSELNVNALLLGDSALYLCASSLAVGSSGNTIYFGEGSWLTVV.

This sequence joins TRBV19 and TRBJ2-7; 8 positions agree with TRBD2. Germline V CDR1 and CDR2: LNHDA, SQIVND (reference sequence). The junction had 16 bases not matched to a gene; V was cut back by 5 bases and J by 7 bases. There are 16 residues in the CDR3. The CDR3 sequence: CASSPGLVGPGGEQYF. The CDR3 DNA reads as TGTGCCAGTAGTCCGGGACTAGTTGGGCCGGGCGGGGAGCAGTACTTC.

This chain connects TRBV9 to TRBJ2-1; 7 bases map to TRBD2. The V gene end was trimmed by 1 base and the J gene end by 5 bases; junction bases not matched to a gene: 9. This CDR3 spans 16 amino acids. Germline CDR1 and CDR2: SGDLS and YYNGEE. CDR3 sequence: CASSVTREGLNNEQFF. The DNA of the CDR3 is TGTGCCAGCAGCGTAACGAGGGAGGGCCTAAACAATGAGCAGTTCTTC.

Here the CDR3 reads CASCSGQGFVAFF. The CDR3 DNA is TGTGCCAGCTGCTCGGGACAGGGGTTTGTAGCTTTCTTT. V usage is TRBV6-6 and J usage is TRBJ1-1, with 10 bases that match TRBD1. After removal of 8 bases from V and 10 bases from J, the junction contained 10 bases not matched to a gene. The CDR3 has 13 residues. Germline CDR1 reads MNHNY; CDR2 reads SVGAGI (reference sequence).